This T cell receptor (beta chain) was recovered during a study of blood T cell repertoires in COVID-19. Study at large: Samples of COVID-19 (acute and convalescent) were obtained from the United States, Italy and Spain. The analysed material was cDNA or gDNA that came from T cells, B-cell-depleted T cells, or PBMCs.

The germline V gene has CDR1 MNHEY and CDR2 SVGAGI. This CDR3 has 15 residues. V dropped 4 bases and J dropped 7; count of bases not matched to a gene: 7. The assay was immunoSEQ multiplex PCR, and TCRdb's table has in-frame clones only and misses some. Here the sample spans about 53,000 clones, more than 70% being singletons. The source material was peripheral blood. The V call is TRBV6-5, the J call TRBJ1-4, with 9 nucleotides matching TRBD1. The sequence derives from a man between 65 and 85 years old with active COVID-19. The CDR3 protein is CASSSGDRVIEKLFF. CDR3 DNA: TGTGCCAGCAGTTCGGGGGACAGGGTTATTGAAAAACTGTTTTTT.